Described below is a single T cell receptor beta chain sequence and its context. Its target is not known. Sequencing used immunoSEQ multiplex PCR; TCRdb keeps in-frame clones, though not all of them. The sample shows around 15,000 clones, over 65% of them seen only once. The V gene's germline CDR1 is SGHRS and CDR2 YFSETQ. This CDR3 comprises 13 residues. Trimming pared 3 bases from V and 3 bases from J, leaving 10 bases between. This sample was taken from a study of T cell clonotyping in hematopoietic cell transplantation. Points from the study as a whole: After transplant, recipient diversity fell while pathologically expanded clonotypes grew through day 180. Graft donor and pretransplant recipient Inverse Simpson Index values predicted broader posttransplant TCR diversity. Cells were unsorted, so CD4 and CD8 contributions were not separated.

The sequences come from PBMCs, collected 100 days after allogeneic stem cell transplant. The sequence was obtained from a male patient aged 60-70 years who had an allogeneic stem cell transplant from a related donor, so the T cells may come from the graft donor. Some clones in this sample may be carry-over from other donors' samples. The rearrangement joins TRBV5-1 to TRBJ2-7; D remains ambiguous. CDR3 bases: TGCGCCAGCAGCTCCGACCCGGTCTACGAGCAGTACTTC. Amino acids: CASSSDPVYEQYF.